The TCR beta chain described here comes from a study of immune evolution from preneoplasia to lung adenocarcinoma. Germline CDR1 reads MNHNY; CDR2 reads SVGAGI (reference sequence). The germline V and J ends were trimmed by 0 bases and 3 bases, with 8 bases remaining between them. This CDR3 has 15 residues. Sequencing used immunoSEQ multiplex PCR; TCRdb keeps in-frame clones, though not all of them. This sample yields around 39,000 clones, of which roughly four fifths are seen a single time; approximately 6.1% belongs to the top ten. This rearrangement joins TRBV6-6 to TRBJ2-2, with D tentatively TRBD1 (6 bases). Specimen: FFPE invasive lung adenocarcinoma tissue. This sequence originates from a person aged 60 to 70 with lung adenocarcinoma. This chain's CDR3 is CASSYSQGYTGELFF. For the CDR3, the DNA is TGTGCCAGCAGTTACTCACAGGGATACACCGGGGAGCTGTTTTTT.